This T cell receptor (beta chain) was documented in a study of cytomegalovirus exposure and HLA in healthy donors. Study-wide results and limits: Later analysis showed most CMV-associated TCR beta chains appearing HLA-restricted. TCR beta V- and J-gene trimming was later associated with a missense DCLRE1C variant. More than 150 TCR beta chains were listed as cytomegalovirus-associated.

Vbeta (60) and Jbeta (13) primers were used in the PCR. Methods used by the authors: Approximately 73 million unique TCR beta chains, roughly 12 million shared, were counted in a later analysis. The data were produced by immunoSEQ multiplex PCR, yet TCRdb's version contains in-frame clones alone and is incomplete. Clone size and V and J calls were adopted from that table, with D and trimming inferred from the DNA. Here the sample spans about 140,000 clones, around three quarters being singletons. Germline V gene sequence: CDR1 LGHNT, CDR2 FRNRAP. The CDR3 contains 15 residues. The V and J ends lost 1 base and 2 bases, in that order; junction bases with no gene match: 3. Points on this clone: Its antigen is not identified.

Material: PBMCs. The chain is built from TRBV12-5 and TRBJ2-3; 7 nucleotides align to TRBD1. This TCR was recovered from a woman between 18 and 29 years old in good health and CMV-seropositive. The CDR3 bases are TGTGCTAGTGGTTTGGGACAGGGCGACACAGATACGCAGTATTTT. Amino acids: CASGLGQGDTDTQYF. The whole variable domain, filled in from reference TRBV12-5 and TRBJ2-3, reads DARVTQTPRHKVTEMGQEVTMRCQPILGHNTVFWYRQTMMQGLELLAYFRNRAPLDDSGMPKDRFSAEMPDATLATLKIQPSEPRDSAVYFCASGLGQGDTDTQYFGPGTRLTVL.